What follows is one T cell receptor (beta chain) and its context. As yet, its antigen is unknown. Time point: 4-8 weeks after completion of therapy. Sequencing was performed with immunoSEQ multiplex PCR; in TCRdb, only in-frame clones are kept and a portion is missing. Altogether nearly 20,000 clones are present, about 81% being singletons, with the ten largest covering about 8.7%. Per germline, CDR1 KGHSH and CDR2 LQKENI. The CDR3 is made up of 14 amino acids. The V gene lost 3 bases and the J gene lost 5 bases, with 11 bases spanning the gap. The data were taken from a study of T cell therapy after organ transplantation. Study-level background: T cells were expanded about 2 weeks with 30 CMV class I/II epitopes. Broader study findings: Post-therapy CD8 clonality change correlated inversely with pretherapy clonality. Antirejection and antiviral medication effects could not be assessed.

This chain uses TRBV18 with TRBJ2-1; D gene uncertain. Sequencing used CD8+ T cells from blood, obtained after autologous CMV-specific T cell therapy. The receptor was derived from a human patient who had received a solid organ transplant and had CMV disease. Some T cells may be the graft donor's. The CDR3 here is CASSPGTANNEQFF. CDR3 sequence (DNA): TGTGCCAGCTCACCGGGTACTGCAAACAATGAGCAGTTCTTC. The full variable domain, with the rest looked up from reference TRBV18 and TRBJ2-1, is NAGVMQNPRHLVRRRGQEARLRCSPMKGHSHVYWYRQLPEEGLKFMVYLQKENIIDESGMPKERFSAEFPKEGPSILRIQQVVRGDSAAYFCASSPGTANNEQFFGPGTRLTVL.